This TCR beta chain was identified during a study of blood T cell repertoires in COVID-19. Looking at the study overall: Collection of acute and convalescent COVID-19 samples took place in the United States, Italy and Spain.

This clone was recorded once. Adults between roughly 18 and 89 years of age took part from about two dozen US areas. Categorization into cohorts depended on clinical history that participants reported. Under the authors' procedure: Estimation of nucleated cell counts relied on the amplification of reference gene primers. Here immunoSEQ multiplex PCR was the method, and the copy in TCRdb shows in-frame clones only, minus some. D and trimming were read from the DNA, whereas the V and J calls and clone size are those reported in that table. The sample holds roughly 200,000 clones, roughly 83% seen once. In germline, CDR1 is MDHEN, CDR2 SYDVKM. V was clipped by 6 bases and J by 2 bases; unmatched bases: 11. This CDR3 is 17 amino acids long.

The chain employs TRBV28 and TRBJ2-3; 10 nucleotides agree with TRBD2. This TCR was sampled from a man in his forties or fifties with acute COVID-19. The sequencing input was PBMCs or T cells enriched from blood (not recorded which). In DNA form, the CDR3 reads TGTGCCAGCAGCTCCCCCTACGGACTAGCGGACACAGATACGCAGTATTTT. Its protein is CASSSPYGLADTDTQYF.